This T cell receptor (beta chain) was captured in a study of blood T cell repertoires in COVID-19 (dated by TCRdb to the early 2020s). Describing the broader study: The collaborator samples originated in the United States, Italy and Spain and spanned the acute and convalescent phases of COVID-19. A de-identified subject ID, COVID-19 status, age in years and sex were almost always included in the sample metadata. Where available, HLA class I and class II types were taken from metadata supplied by the sample provider and were not determined by assay-based typing. The samples were drawn from the first 160 participants of the ongoing ImmuneRACE study and from roughly 1,300 subjects provided by 6 global collaborators. The prospective study material was composed of cDNA or gDNA derived from T cells, B-cell-depleted T cells, or PBMCs. The repertoires were released in a freely available public database meant as a resource for research on the immune response to SARS-CoV-2. Deeply sampled blood TCRbeta repertoires from subjects exposed to, actively infected with, or recovered from COVID-19 were included in the dataset. Results the study describes overall, beyond this receptor: The quantity of clinical and demographic metadata differed by source and by participant and was supplied without curation.

The collaborating institutions used their own protocols to collect whole blood in K2EDTA tubes. For TCRbeta analysis, collaborators shipped samples in one of three forms: frozen whole blood, isolated PBMCs, or DNA extracted from either of those sample types. The immunoSEQ Assay, a bias-controlled multiplex PCR, was used to amplify TCRbeta CDR3 regions from genomic DNA. The authors' pipeline ran thus. The number of nucleated cells in each sample was estimated by amplification of reference gene primers within the assay. To quantify the absolute abundance of each unique TCRbeta CDR3 rearrangement, sequence reads were collapsed and filtered. For each sample, productive Simpson clonality was calculated as the square root of Simpson's diversity index over productive rearrangements. Sourced from immuneACCESS, this table was stored by TCRdb with only in-frame sequences that have V and J called. A share of the clones is absent; for the studies checked, an unresolved V gene accounts for under half, and the remainder has no known explanation. V, J and clone size were drawn from that table, and D and trimming were deduced from the DNA. The sample includes about 180,000 clones, with approximately 84% observed a single time. Clones ranked in the top ten supply around 7% of the sample.

This clone was seen a handful of times. Its specific antigen is unknown. Base qualities were left out, and no much larger clone turns up one base away. V lost 8 bases and J lost 2 bases, and the count of bases not matched to a germline gene is 8. Measured from the cysteine to the phenylalanine, the CDR3 is 13 residues long. CDR3 DNA only is kept here, 39 bases in frame from base 1. CDR1 and CDR2 (SQVTM, ANQGSEA) derive from the germline V gene. The chain is made from TRBV29-1 and TRBJ1-1; 7 of the junction bases match TRBD1. This TCR was sampled from a human donor in a cohort sampled during active COVID-19. Source material: peripheral blood. The CDR3 loop reads CSLRGTANTEAFF. DNA sequence: TGCAGCTTACGCGGGACAGCTAACACTGAAGCTTTCTTT. The CDR3, completed at both ends by the reference TRBV29-1 and TRBJ1-1 genes, gives the full variable domain SAVISQKPSRDICQRGTSLTIQCQVDSQVTMMFWYRQQPGQSLTLIATANQGSEATYESGFVIDKFPISRPNLTFSTLTVSNMSPEDSSIYLCSLRGTANTEAFFGQGTRLTVV.